This T cell receptor beta chain was identified in a study of PD-L1 blockade in urothelial cancer. Whole-study context: About 85% of the 29 patients were men whose urothelial cancer was bladder-origin. From 0 to 3 prior chemotherapy regimens had been given to the patients.

CDR1 and CDR2 from the germline V gene are SGHRS and YFSETQ. The CDR3 contains 16 residues. V lost 4 bases to trimming and J lost 2 bases; unmatched junction nucleotides: 8. Time point reported: peripheral blood 6 weeks after treatment start. Some clones are missing from TCRdb's copy, which holds only in-frame ones; the method was immunoSEQ multiplex PCR. The sample lists about 130,000 clones; 86% were seen once. This clone has a single count. Its antigen is undetermined. Overall study findings and caveats: Where pretreatment blood TCR clonality fell below the median, better survival was predicted. More expansion of tumor-associated blood clones, seen at 3 weeks, marked durable-benefit patients.

Sequenced here: PBMCs, sampled around atezolizumab (anti-PD-L1) treatment. The V gene is TRBV5-1, the J gene TRBJ2-4, with 8 bases aligning to TRBD1. This clonotype was obtained from a man in his forties or fifties with urothelial cancer. The CDR3 DNA reads as TGCGCCAGCAGCATAGGACAGGGCGGGACCAAAAACATTCAGTACTTC. Translated: CASSIGQGGTKNIQYF.